The 2 T cell receptor beta chains below were found in one sample sequenced in a study of T-cell memory formation after mild COVID-19. TCRdb analysed the 5' RACE reads with MiXCR anew, one entry per CDR3 protein. The profile shows 300,000 to 350,000 distinct CDR3 sequences, roughly a fifth of them singletons. The specimen was PBMCs or a T cell subset sorted from them (not recorded which). Every receptor here comes from a man aged 18 to 30 who had mild COVID-19 (a few samples of this study predate the infection). Cell type and time point are not known.

There are a few counts of this clonotype. V and J are TRBV5-1 and TRBJ2-4, with a weak D call TRBD1 (7 bases). The germline CDR1 and CDR2 sequences are SGHRS and YFSETQ. This CDR3 spans 14 amino acids. V lost 4 bases to trimming and J lost 7 bases, with 15 bases between them. CDR3 bases: TGCGCCAGCAGCCCAGGGGGGATGAGGAACATTCAGTACTTC. Its protein product is CASSPGGMRNIQYF.

V is TRBV5-1 and J is TRBJ2-3, with D perhaps TRBD1 (5 bases). The CDR3 spans 15 residues. V was cut by 4 bases and J by 6 bases, with 18 bases left in between. CDR1 and CDR2 from the germline V gene are SGHRS and YFSETQ. The CDR3 nucleotides are TGCGCCAGCAGCCGTCGGCCTGGGGCCGAGGATACGCAGTATTTT. Translation: CASSRRPGAEDTQYF.